The 20 T cell receptor beta chains below were found in one sample sequenced in a study of blood T cell repertoires in COVID-19. Clones were read by immunoSEQ multiplex PCR, and TCRdb kept only the in-frame ones, dropping some. The sample holds 30,000 to 35,000 clones, about nine tenths seen once. The sequenced sample consisted of peripheral blood. These receptors all come from a man in his 60s with active COVID-19.

The table lists this clone with a few counts. This chain connects TRBV19 to TRBJ2-3; D is ambiguous. This CDR3 contains 14 residues. The V end was cut by 5 bases, the J end by 1 base, with 10 bases between. Germline assignment: CDR1 LNHDA and CDR2 SQIVND (reference sequence). CDR3: CASSPRLGTDTQYF. CDR3 coding DNA: TGTGCCAGTAGTCCGCGCCTGGGCACAGATACGCAGTATTTT. The variable domain in full, with the rest retrieved from reference TRBV19 and TRBJ2-3, is DGGITQSPKYLFRKEGQNVTLSCEQNLNHDAMYWYRQDPGQGLRLIYYSQIVNDFQKGDIAEGYSVSREKKESFPLTVTSAQKNPTAFYLCASSPRLGTDTQYFGPGTRLTVL.

The rearrangement uses TRBV4-2 and TRBJ2-1, with D perhaps TRBD2 (6 bases). The CDR3 consists of 15 residues. The germline gives CDR1 LGHNA, CDR2 YNFKEQ. V dropped 1 base and J dropped 3 bases, with 10 bases sitting between them. CDR3 nucleotides: TGTGCCAGCAGCCAAGGTCGGGGGAGCTACAATGAGCAGTTCTTC. Translated: CASSQGRGSYNEQFF.

This clone came up a few times. J is TRBJ2-3 and V is TRBV2, with no clear D. Germline CDR1 reads SNHLY; CDR2 reads FYNNEI. Trimming removed 7 bases at V and 2 bases at J, with 13 bases between. The CDR3 covers 14 residues. In nucleotides, the CDR3 is TGTGCCAGCAATAAAATCTCCCCCACAGATACGCAGTATTTT. This codes for CASNKISPTDTQYF.

This chain joins TRBV4-3 and TRBJ1-2; D is possibly TRBD1 (5 bases). The V end lost 5 bases, the J end lost 3 bases, and 16 bases lay between the germline ends. The germline gives CDR1 LGHNA, CDR2 YSLEER. The CDR3 is 15 residues long. The CDR3 sequence is CASSEYRGTHYGYTF. DNA for the CDR3: TGCGCCAGCAGCGAGTACCGGGGGACTCACTATGGCTACACCTTC.

V gene TRBV7-2 combines with J gene TRBJ2-1; 10 bases are a match to TRBD2. CDR3 length equals 17 residues. The V gene's germline CDR1 is SGHTA and CDR2 FQGNSA. V dropped 5 bases and J dropped 6; count of bases not matched to a gene: 13. The CDR3 DNA is TGTGCCAGCAGCATAACCCTACTAGCGGGGATTGGCAATGAGCAGTTCTTC. Its translation is CASSITLLAGIGNEQFF.

The chain combines TRBV9 with TRBJ1-5; D is ambiguous. The V gene lost 0 bases and the J gene lost 0 bases, with 7 bases spanning the gap. The CDR3 contains 15 residues. CDR1 is SGDLS and CDR2 is YYNGEE in the germline V gene. CDR3 sequence: CASSVGQNSNQPQHF. The CDR3 DNA reads TGTGCCAGCAGCGTAGGGCAAAATAGCAATCAGCCCCAGCATTTT.

The V and J genes are TRBV7-2 and TRBJ2-1; 11 bases line up with TRBD2. V dropped 5 bases and J dropped 0; count of bases not matched to a gene: 6. CDR3 length equals 17 residues. Germline CDR1 and CDR2: SGHTA and FQGNSA. CDR3: CASSLRTSGSSYNEQFF. CDR3 nucleotides: TGTGCCAGCAGCCTGAGGACTAGCGGGTCCTCCTACAATGAGCAGTTCTTC.

This clone rates as medium-sized. The genes are TRBV11-1 and TRBJ1-6; 9 positions agree with TRBD1. This CDR3 contains 15 residues. Germline V gene lookup returns CDR1 SGHAT and CDR2 FQDESV (reference sequence). The trim removed 3 bases at V and 6 bases at J, leaving 3 bases unmatched. The CDR3 protein is CASSLLGQGNSPLHF. The DNA of the CDR3 is TGTGCCAGCAGCTTGTTGGGACAGGGTAATTCACCCCTCCACTTT.

This chain uses TRBV9 with TRBJ2-2, with 10 nucleotides matching TRBD2. V trimming: 0 bases; J trimming: 5 bases; junction bases outside the gene matches: 7. Germline CDR1 and CDR2: SGDLS and YYNGEE. The CDR3 contains 17 residues. The CDR3 loop reads CASSVGAGGALTGELFF. Here the CDR3 DNA reads TGTGCCAGCAGCGTAGGAGCGGGAGGGGCGTTGACCGGGGAGCTGTTTTTT.

The CDR3 nucleotides read TGTGCCAGCCAGGATAGGGGTTCTAATGAAAAACTGTTTTTT. It translates to CASQDRGSNEKLFF. The genes are TRBV19 and TRBJ1-4; tentatively, D is TRBD1 (5 bases). Germline V gene lookup returns CDR1 LNHDA and CDR2 SQIVND (reference sequence). Deletions cut 9 bases from V and 3 bases from J, with 14 bases between. CDR3 length equals 14 residues.

The chain employs TRBV3-1 (or the pseudogene TRBV3-2) and TRBJ2-3, with 12 bases that match TRBD2. Germline trimming cut 4 bases from V and 5 bases from J; bases unmatched to any gene: 7. This CDR3 is 16 amino acids long. Germline V gene data show CDR1 as LGHDT and CDR2 as YNNKEL (reference sequence). This chain's CDR3 is CASSRTSGVAGDTQYF. The DNA of the CDR3 is TGTGCCAGCAGCCGGACTAGCGGGGTGGCGGGAGATACGCAGTATTTT.

V gene TRBV2 combines with J gene TRBJ2-1, with D possibly matching TRBD1 (6 bases). This CDR3 comprises 15 residues. V dropped 7 bases and J dropped 7 bases, with 20 bases sitting between them. Germline V CDR1 and CDR2: SNHLY, FYNNEI. Here the CDR3 reads CASTWGRSPGNEQFF. As DNA, the CDR3 is TGTGCCAGCACCTGGGGGCGGTCCCCCGGGAATGAGCAGTTCTTC.

The chain employs TRBV9 and TRBJ2-1, with 13 bases lining up with TRBD2. The CDR3 runs to 14 residues. The J segment lost 10 bases and the V segment lost 2 bases, leaving 3 bases of the junction unmatched. Germline V lookup: CDR1 SGDLS, CDR2 YYNGEE. CDR3 sequence: CASSVSGLAGEQFF. For the CDR3, the DNA is TGTGCCAGCAGCGTGTCGGGACTAGCGGGGGAGCAGTTCTTC.

This clone was counted between two and nine times. This chain connects TRBV7-9 to TRBJ1-5; D unclear. V shed 1 base and J shed 11 bases, with 12 bases lying between them. The CDR3 is made up of 13 amino acids. Looked up from germline, CDR1 is SEHNR and CDR2 is FQNEAQ (reference sequence). The chain's CDR3 is CASSLEGPGAQHF. The CDR3 DNA is TGTGCCAGCAGCTTAGAGGGTCCCGGGGCCCAGCATTTT.

The chain uses TRBV6-6 and TRBJ2-7; tentatively, D is TRBD2 (5 bases). V lost 2 bases and J 6 bases, leaving 11 bases between the germline ends. Per germline, CDR1 MNHNY and CDR2 SVGAGI (reference sequence). The CDR3 consists of 13 residues. CDR3 nucleotides: TGTGCCAGCAGTTACGAGGGTAACCGCGAGCAGTACTTC. It yields the protein CASSYEGNREQYF.

This rearrangement joins TRBV6-6 to TRBJ1-5; D call uncertain. CDR3 length: 14 amino acids. V lost 5 bases and J 5 bases, leaving 13 bases between the germline ends. CDR1 and CDR2 (germline): MNHNY, SVGAGI (reference sequence). CDR3 sequence reads: CASSGDPRDQPQHF. The CDR3 nucleotides read TGTGCCAGCAGTGGAGACCCGAGGGATCAGCCCCAGCATTTT.

V is TRBV6-6 and J is TRBJ1-3, with no clear D. The germline CDR1 and CDR2 sequences are MNHNY and SVGAGI (reference sequence). The CDR3 consists of 13 residues. Trimming removed 0 bases at V and 8 bases at J, with 8 bases between. CDR3 in amino acids: CASSYSTEDTIYF. The CDR3 DNA sequence: TGTGCCAGCAGTTACTCGACCGAGGACACCATATATTTT.

This sequence joins TRBV6-6 and TRBJ2-7; TRBD2 matches 11 bases. Losses at the gene ends were 2 bases for V and 3 bases for J; bases not matched to a gene: 3. This CDR3 is built from 15 residues. CDR1 is MNHNY and CDR2 is SVGAGI in the germline V gene (reference sequence). CDR3 bases: TGTGCCAGCAGTTACGACCTAGCGGGGGGCTACGAGCAGTACTTC. It specifies CASSYDLAGGYEQYF.

The chain is built from TRBV30 and TRBJ1-2; possible D gene TRBD1, 5 bases. The CDR3 has 14 residues. The V end was cut by 0 bases, the J end by 8 bases, with 16 bases between. Germline CDR1 GTSNPN, CDR2 SVGIG (reference sequence). The CDR3 DNA is TGTGCCTGGAGTGTAAGTGTGACAGAGAAAGGCTACACCTTC. The encoded protein is CAWSVSVTEKGYTF.

Written as DNA, the CDR3 is TGTGCCAGCAGCCGCCCGACAGGGACAACATCACCCCTCCACTTT. Translated: CASSRPTGTTSPLHF. This chain joins TRBV7-9 and TRBJ1-6, with 7 bases fitting TRBD1. Germline V gene sequence: CDR1 SEHNR, CDR2 FQNEAQ (reference sequence). The CDR3 runs to 15 residues. V gave up 5 bases and J gave up 10 bases; unmatched junction bases: 11. The full variable domain, completed using reference TRBV7-9 and TRBJ1-6, is DTGVSQNPRHKITKRGQNVTFRCDPISEHNRLYWYRQTLGQGPEFLTYFQNEAQLEKSRLLSDRFSAERPKGSFSTLEIQRTEQGDSAMYLCASSRPTGTTSPLHFGNGTRLTVT.